The 21 T cell receptor beta chains reported below all come from one sample, sequenced in a study of shared T cell receptors in the human thymus. Data came from immunoSEQ multiplex PCR; TCRdb stores just in-frame clones and leaves some out. The sample yields about 660,000 clones, over 75% seen once. In addition, the sample was reused for a study of human thymus T cells.

The sequencing sample was made of thymocytes. These receptor sequences come from a boy under two years old with a congenital heart defect.

This chain connects TRBV5-4 to TRBJ2-2; maybe TRBD2 (5 bases). This CDR3 spans 14 amino acids. V was trimmed by 1 base and J by 5 bases, leaving 9 bases between them. Germline V gene data show CDR1 as SGHNT and CDR2 as YYREEE (reference sequence). The CDR3 region is CASSLTRHTGELFF. Here the CDR3 DNA reads TGTGCCAGCAGCTTGACTAGACATACCGGGGAGCTGTTTTTT.

This clone showed up just once. This chain connects TRBV5-4 to TRBJ2-3, with a tentative D call TRBD1 (7 bases). The ends were cut back, 4 bases at V and 4 bases at J, with 13 bases in the middle. The CDR3 runs 14 residues. Germline CDR1 SGHNT, CDR2 YYREEE (reference sequence). The CDR3 is CASSPGGSSDTQYF. The CDR3 DNA sequence: TGTGCCAGCAGCCCAGGGGGGTCCTCAGATACGCAGTATTTT.

The V and J genes are TRBV7-9 and TRBJ1-4; D is possibly TRBD1 (5 bases). The V end was cut by 11 bases, the J end by 3 bases, with 16 bases between. Germline V gene sequence: CDR1 SEHNR, CDR2 FQNEAQ (reference sequence). This CDR3 spans 14 amino acids. This CDR3 is CALPWEGPNEKLFF. The CDR3 DNA follows: TGTGCCTTGCCGTGGGAGGGGCCTAATGAAAAACTGTTTTTT.

The chain employs TRBV29-1 and TRBJ2-3, with D perhaps TRBD2 (6 bases). CDR3 size: 14 residues. Deletions cut 5 bases from V and 0 bases from J, with 12 bases between. Germline assignment: CDR1 SQVTM and CDR2 ANQGSEA. CDR3: CSVPQRVSTDTQYF. The CDR3 DNA reads TGCAGCGTTCCCCAGCGGGTTAGCACAGATACGCAGTATTTT.

The rearrangement links TRBV30 to TRBJ2-1, with D uncertain. The CDR3 length is 15 residues. Germline V gives CDR1 GTSNPN, CDR2 SVGIG (reference sequence). V lost 3 bases and J lost 0, with 12 bases in between. CDR3 sequence reads: CAWSEDLISYNEQFF. Written as DNA, the CDR3 is TGTGCCTGGAGCGAAGACTTGATCTCCTACAATGAGCAGTTCTTC.

This clone came up once. The J gene is TRBJ2-3, the V gene TRBV9, with D possibly matching TRBD1 (5 bases). Germline CDR1 SGDLS, CDR2 YYNGEE. V lost 7 bases and J 4 bases, leaving 16 bases between the germline ends. This CDR3 spans 14 amino acids. CDR3 in amino acids: CASPPGCISDTQYF. CDR3 sequence (DNA): TGTGCCAGCCCCCCAGGGTGCATTTCAGATACGCAGTATTTT.

A single count supports this clone. This chain connects TRBV10-1 to TRBJ2-1; TRBD1 might be the D (5 bases). This CDR3 is 17 amino acids long. Germline lookup yields CDR1 WNHNN and CDR2 SYGVQD (reference sequence). The ends were cut back, 5 bases at V and 7 bases at J, with 24 bases in the middle. CDR3 nucleotides: TGCGCCAGCAGTCTGGACATCCCATGGGGCCTTGGGAATGAGCAGTTCTTC. This sequence encodes CASSLDIPWGLGNEQFF.

This chain joins TRBV5-6 and TRBJ1-5, with D tentatively TRBD1 (6 bases). Trimming removed 3 bases at V and 0 bases at J, with 13 bases between. Germline V gene sequence: CDR1 SGHDT, CDR2 YYEEEE. The CDR3 runs 16 residues. CDR3 amino acids: CASSYGQKYSNQPQHF. CDR3 nucleotide sequence: TGTGCCAGCAGCTACGGACAGAAATATAGCAATCAGCCCCAGCATTTT.

This clone occurred a few times. The J gene is TRBJ2-6, the V gene TRBV7-8; 8 positions match TRBD1. V lost 4 bases, J lost 2 bases, and 7 bases stayed unmatched. CDR3 length equals 17 residues. Germline-derived CDR1 and CDR2 are SGHVS and FQNEAQ. The CDR3 nucleotides are TGTGCCAGCAGCTCCCACCGCAGGGGGCCTGGGGCCAACGTCCTGACTTTC. As protein: CASSSHRRGPGANVLTF.

The chain is built from TRBV9 and TRBJ2-3; TRBD2 matches 13 bases. Trimming at V came to 4 bases and at J to 6 bases, leaving 11 bases not matched to a gene. Germline V gene data show CDR1 as SGDLS and CDR2 as YYNGEE. CDR3 length equals 17 residues. The CDR3 reads CASSSRTSGRRRDTQYF. The DNA for the CDR3 is TGTGCCAGCAGCTCCCGGACTAGCGGGAGACGAAGGGATACGCAGTATTTT.

The CDR3 sequence: CASSENGERGQPQHF. The CDR3 DNA reads TGTGCCAGCTCAGAGAACGGAGAGCGGGGCCAGCCCCAGCATTTT. V is TRBV18 and J is TRBJ1-5, with a possible D match to TRBD1 (5 bases). Trimming left V 5 bases short and J 7 bases short, with 18 bases between. Germline V gene data show CDR1 as KGHSH and CDR2 as LQKENI. The CDR3 has 15 residues.

This chain links TRBV6-4 with TRBJ2-6; TRBD1 is a possible D gene (5 bases). Trimming removed 6 bases from V and 3 bases from J, with 15 bases in between. The CDR3 length is 16 residues. Looked up from germline, CDR1 is MRHNA and CDR2 is SNTAGT. CDR3 nucleotides: TGTGCCAGCAGGCCAACCACAGGTGGTGGGGCCAACGTCCTGACTTTC. Encoded protein: CASRPTTGGGANVLTF.

The V call is TRBV7-3, the J call TRBJ2-7; TRBD2 matches at 8 bases. Germline V lookup: CDR1 SGHTA, CDR2 FQGTGA. The ends lost 5 bases at V and 4 bases at J; junction bases unmatched: 10. This CDR3 contains 15 residues. CDR3 sequence reads: CASSPHTGGSYEQYF. In DNA, the CDR3 is TGTGCCAGCAGCCCACATACGGGAGGGTCTTACGAGCAGTACTTC.

This clone was counted only a few times. This chain links TRBV28 with TRBJ2-6; D possibly corresponds to TRBD1 (7 bases). This CDR3 comprises 15 residues. Germline assignment: CDR1 MDHEN and CDR2 SYDVKM. Trimming stripped 2 bases from V and 7 bases from J, with 12 bases between. CDR3 region: CASSLRQGGANVLTF. The CDR3 bases are TGTGCCAGCAGTTTACGACAGGGAGGAGCCAACGTCCTGACTTTC.

The CDR3 sequence is CASGLVRSWGPTPYEQYF. In DNA, the CDR3 is TGTGCTAGTGGTTTGGTACGCAGCTGGGGGCCTACCCCGTACGAGCAGTACTTC. The V call is TRBV12-5, the J call TRBJ2-7, with a possible D match to TRBD1 (6 bases). CDR1 is LGHNT and CDR2 is FRNRAP in the germline V gene. The CDR3 extends over 18 amino acids. V shed 0 bases and J shed 4 bases, with 22 bases lying between them.

As to this clone: It is unclear where the CDR3 begins or ends on the DNA, so no DNA is shown, and the CDR3 is as TCRdb lists it. The J gene is TRBJ2-7, the V gene TRBV6-1; the DNA was not compared with TRBD1, the D call given in the table. Germline loops: CDR1 MNHNS, CDR2 SASEGT. The CDR3 extends over 12 residues, inclusive of both ends. CDR3 amino acids: CASRVGQGNKYF.

The chain carries TRBV4-2 and TRBJ1-4; D is possibly TRBD1 (5 bases). V was trimmed by 0 bases and J by 5 bases, leaving 13 bases between them. CDR1 is LGHNA, CDR2 YNFKEQ, per germline. The CDR3 is 16 residues long. The CDR3 DNA reads TGTGCCAGCAGCCAAGATTACAGGAGACAGAATGAAAAACTGTTTTTT. Its translation: CASSQDYRRQNEKLFF.

The V and J genes are TRBV25-1 and TRBJ2-1; TRBD2 matches 9 bases. V was pared by 4 bases and J by 10 bases, with 11 bases of the junction left unmatched. Germline V gene data show CDR1 as MGHDK and CDR2 as SYGVNS. The CDR3 is made up of 15 amino acids. CDR3 DNA: TGTGCCAGCAGTGGTATAGCGGGAGAGGAGGCCGAGCAGTTCTTC. This encodes CASSGIAGEEAEQFF.

This clone was seen only once. This chain connects TRBV9 to TRBJ2-7; maybe TRBD1 (7 bases). The CDR3 consists of 14 residues. Trimming pared 4 bases from V and 3 bases from J, leaving 14 bases between. CDR1 is SGDLS, CDR2 YYNGEE, per germline. CDR3 amino acids: CASSPGGNFYEQYF. CDR3 sequence (DNA): TGTGCCAGCAGCCCAGGGGGGAATTTCTACGAGCAGTACTTC. The whole variable domain, filled in from reference TRBV9 and TRBJ2-7, reads DSGVTQTPKHLITATGQRVTLRCSPRSGDLSVYWYQQSLDQGLQFLIQYYNGEERAKGNILERFSAQQFPDLHSELNLSSLELGDSALYFCASSPGGNFYEQYFGPGTRLTVT.

V usage is TRBV21-1 and J usage is TRBJ1-2; the table's D call, TRBD1, has no DNA check behind it. TRBV21-1 is a pseudogene. CDR3 length: 13 amino acids. The CDR3 bases are TGTGCCAGCAGCAAAGTCCAGCTCAGGGGCTACACCTTC. The encoded protein is CASSKVQLRGYTF.

V and J are TRBV28 and TRBJ2-1; 10 nucleotides match TRBD2. V was pared by 2 bases and J by 3 bases, with 7 bases of the junction left unmatched. This CDR3 is built from 17 residues. Germline CDR1 reads MDHEN; CDR2 reads SYDVKM. CDR3 loop: CASSLARLAGHYNEQFF. The CDR3 bases are TGTGCCAGCAGTTTAGCCCGACTAGCGGGCCACTACAATGAGCAGTTCTTC.